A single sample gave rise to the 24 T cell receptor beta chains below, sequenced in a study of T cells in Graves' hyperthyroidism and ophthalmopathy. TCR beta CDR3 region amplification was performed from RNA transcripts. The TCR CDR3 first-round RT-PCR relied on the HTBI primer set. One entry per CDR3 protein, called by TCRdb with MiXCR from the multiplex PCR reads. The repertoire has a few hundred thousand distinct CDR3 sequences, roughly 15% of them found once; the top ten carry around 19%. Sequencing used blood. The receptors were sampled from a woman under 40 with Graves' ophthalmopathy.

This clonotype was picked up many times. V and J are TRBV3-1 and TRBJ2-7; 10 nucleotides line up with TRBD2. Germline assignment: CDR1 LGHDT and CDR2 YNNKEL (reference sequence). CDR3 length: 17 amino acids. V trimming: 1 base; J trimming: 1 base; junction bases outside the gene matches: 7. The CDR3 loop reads CASSQVISGGSSYEQYF. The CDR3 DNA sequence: TGTGCCAGCAGCCAAGTCATTAGCGGGGGGAGTTCCTACGAGCAGTACTTC.

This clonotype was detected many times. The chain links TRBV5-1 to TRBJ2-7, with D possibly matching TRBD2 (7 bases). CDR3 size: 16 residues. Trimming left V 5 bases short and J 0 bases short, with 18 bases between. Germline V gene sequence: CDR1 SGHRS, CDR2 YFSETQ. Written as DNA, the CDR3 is TGCGCCAGCAGGCCGGTCGTGGGGGGGCCCTCCTACGAGCAGTACTTC. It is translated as CASRPVVGGPSYEQYF.

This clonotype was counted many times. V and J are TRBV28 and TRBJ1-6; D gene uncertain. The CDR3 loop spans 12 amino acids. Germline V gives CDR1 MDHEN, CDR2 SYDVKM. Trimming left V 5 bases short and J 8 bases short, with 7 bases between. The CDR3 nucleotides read TGTGCCAGCAGTCCCCCGGATTCACCCCTCCACTTT. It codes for CASSPPDSPLHF.

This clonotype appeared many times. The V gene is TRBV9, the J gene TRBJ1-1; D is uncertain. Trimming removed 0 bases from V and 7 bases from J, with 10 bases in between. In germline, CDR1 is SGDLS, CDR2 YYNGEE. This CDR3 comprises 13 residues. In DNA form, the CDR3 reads TGTGCCAGCAGCGTAGGTACAGCCGGTGAAGCTTTCTTT. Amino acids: CASSVGTAGEAFF.

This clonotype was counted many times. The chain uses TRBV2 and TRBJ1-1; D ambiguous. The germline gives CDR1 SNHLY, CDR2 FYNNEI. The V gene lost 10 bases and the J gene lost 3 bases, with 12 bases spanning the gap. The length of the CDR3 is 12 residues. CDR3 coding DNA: TGTGCCACCCCAGGAGGAGACACTGAAGCTTTCTTT. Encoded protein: CATPGGDTEAFF.

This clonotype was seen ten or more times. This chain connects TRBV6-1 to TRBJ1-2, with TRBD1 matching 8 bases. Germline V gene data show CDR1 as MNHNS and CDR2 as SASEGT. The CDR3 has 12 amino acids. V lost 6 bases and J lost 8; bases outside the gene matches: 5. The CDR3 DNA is TGTGCCAGCAGGAGACAGGGGAGAGGCTACACCTTC. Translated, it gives CASRRQGRGYTF.

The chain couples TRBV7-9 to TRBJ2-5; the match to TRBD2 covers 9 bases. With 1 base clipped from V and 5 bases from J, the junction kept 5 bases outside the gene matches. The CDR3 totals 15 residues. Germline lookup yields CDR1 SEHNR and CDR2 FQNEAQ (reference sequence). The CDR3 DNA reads TGTGCCAGCAGCTTAGAGGGTAGCGGGGGTGAGACCCAGTACTTC. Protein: CASSLEGSGGETQYF.

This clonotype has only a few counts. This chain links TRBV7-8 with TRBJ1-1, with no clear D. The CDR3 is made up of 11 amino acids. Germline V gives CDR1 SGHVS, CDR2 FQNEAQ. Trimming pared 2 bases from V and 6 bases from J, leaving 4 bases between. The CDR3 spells CASSLFAEAFF. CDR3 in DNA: TGTGCCAGCAGCTTATTCGCTGAAGCTTTCTTT.

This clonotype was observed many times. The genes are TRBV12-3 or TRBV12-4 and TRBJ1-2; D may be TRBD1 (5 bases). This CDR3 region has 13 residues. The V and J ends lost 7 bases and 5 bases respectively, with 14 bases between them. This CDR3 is CASTREWEYGYTF. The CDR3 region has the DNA TGTGCCAGCACCAGGGAGTGGGAGTATGGCTACACCTTC.

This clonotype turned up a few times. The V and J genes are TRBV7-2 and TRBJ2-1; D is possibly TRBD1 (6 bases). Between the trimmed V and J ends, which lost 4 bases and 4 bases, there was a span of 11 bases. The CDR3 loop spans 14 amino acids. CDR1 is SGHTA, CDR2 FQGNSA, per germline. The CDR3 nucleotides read TGTGCCAGCAGCTCACCGACAGGTTACAATGAGCAGTTCTTC. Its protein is CASSSPTGYNEQFF.

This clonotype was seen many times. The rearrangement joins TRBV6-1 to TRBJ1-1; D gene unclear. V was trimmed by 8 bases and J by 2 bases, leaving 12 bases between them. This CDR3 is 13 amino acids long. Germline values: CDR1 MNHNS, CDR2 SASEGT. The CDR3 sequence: CASPVQINTEAFF. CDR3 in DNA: TGTGCCAGCCCTGTACAGATAAACACTGAAGCTTTCTTT.

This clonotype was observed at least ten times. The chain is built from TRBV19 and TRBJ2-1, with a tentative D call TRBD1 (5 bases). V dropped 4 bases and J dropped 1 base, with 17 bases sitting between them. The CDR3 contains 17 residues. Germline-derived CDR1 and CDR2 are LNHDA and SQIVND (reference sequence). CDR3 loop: CASSTPMGQGSYNEQFF. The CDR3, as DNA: TGTGCCAGTAGTACCCCCATGGGGCAGGGATCCTACAATGAGCAGTTCTTC.

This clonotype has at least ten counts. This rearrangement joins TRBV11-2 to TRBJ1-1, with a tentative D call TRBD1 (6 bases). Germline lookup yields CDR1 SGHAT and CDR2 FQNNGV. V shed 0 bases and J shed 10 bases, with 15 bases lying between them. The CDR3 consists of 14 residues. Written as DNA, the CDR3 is TGTGCCAGCAGCTTAGATCCGGGGGCCCGAACAGCTTTCTTT. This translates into CASSLDPGARTAFF. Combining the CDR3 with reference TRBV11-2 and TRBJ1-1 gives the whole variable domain EAGVAQSPRYKIIEKRQSVAFWCNPISGHATLYWYQQILGQGPKLLIQFQNNGVVDDSQLPKDRFSAERLKGVDSTLKIQPAKLEDSAVYLCASSLDPGARTAFFGQGTRLTVV.

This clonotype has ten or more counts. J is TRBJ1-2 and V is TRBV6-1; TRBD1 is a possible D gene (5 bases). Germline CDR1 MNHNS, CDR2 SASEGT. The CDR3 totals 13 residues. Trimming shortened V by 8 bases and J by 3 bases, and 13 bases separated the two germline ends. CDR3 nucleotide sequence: TGTGCCAGCGGGGGGGGATACGACTATGGCTACACCTTC. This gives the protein CASGGGYDYGYTF.

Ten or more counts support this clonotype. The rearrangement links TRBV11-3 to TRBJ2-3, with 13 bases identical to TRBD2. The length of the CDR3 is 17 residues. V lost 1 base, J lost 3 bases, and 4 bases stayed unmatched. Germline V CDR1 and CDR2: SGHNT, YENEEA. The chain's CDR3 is CASSLAAGLAGTDTQYF. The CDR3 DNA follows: TGTGCCAGCAGCTTAGCCGCGGGACTAGCGGGGACAGATACGCAGTATTTT.

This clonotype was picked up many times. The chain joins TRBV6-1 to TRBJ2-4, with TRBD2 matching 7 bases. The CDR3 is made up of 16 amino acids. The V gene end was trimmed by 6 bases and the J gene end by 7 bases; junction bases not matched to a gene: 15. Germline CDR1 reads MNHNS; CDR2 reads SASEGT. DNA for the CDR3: TGTGCCAGCAGCCCAACGGGGGGACTACCTCTCAACATTCAGTACTTC. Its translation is CASSPTGGLPLNIQYF.

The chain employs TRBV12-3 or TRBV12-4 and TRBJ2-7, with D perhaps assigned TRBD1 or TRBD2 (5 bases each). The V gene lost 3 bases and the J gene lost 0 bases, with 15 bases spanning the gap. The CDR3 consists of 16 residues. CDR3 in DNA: TGTGCCAGCAGTTTTATCCCCGGGACGGCCTCCTACGAGCAGTACTTC. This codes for CASSFIPGTASYEQYF.

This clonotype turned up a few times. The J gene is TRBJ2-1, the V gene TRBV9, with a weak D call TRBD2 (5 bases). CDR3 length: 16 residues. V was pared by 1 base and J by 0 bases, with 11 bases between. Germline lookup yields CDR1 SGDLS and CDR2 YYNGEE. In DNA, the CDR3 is TGTGCCAGCAGCGTAAAGGGAGCTGGCTCCTACAATGAGCAGTTCTTC. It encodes CASSVKGAGSYNEQFF.

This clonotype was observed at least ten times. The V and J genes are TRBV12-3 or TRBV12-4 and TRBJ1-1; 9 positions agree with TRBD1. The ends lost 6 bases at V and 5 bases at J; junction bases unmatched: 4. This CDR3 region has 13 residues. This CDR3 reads CASRFGQGTEAFF. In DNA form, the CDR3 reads TGTGCCAGCAGATTCGGACAGGGGACTGAAGCTTTCTTT.

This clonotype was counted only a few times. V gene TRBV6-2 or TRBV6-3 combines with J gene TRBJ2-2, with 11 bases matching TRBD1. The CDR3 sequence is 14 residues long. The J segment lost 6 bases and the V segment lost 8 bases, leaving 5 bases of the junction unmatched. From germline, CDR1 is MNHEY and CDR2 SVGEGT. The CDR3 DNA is TGTGCCAGCGAATTGGACAGGGGGCCCGGGGAGCTGTTTTTT. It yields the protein CASELDRGPGELFF.

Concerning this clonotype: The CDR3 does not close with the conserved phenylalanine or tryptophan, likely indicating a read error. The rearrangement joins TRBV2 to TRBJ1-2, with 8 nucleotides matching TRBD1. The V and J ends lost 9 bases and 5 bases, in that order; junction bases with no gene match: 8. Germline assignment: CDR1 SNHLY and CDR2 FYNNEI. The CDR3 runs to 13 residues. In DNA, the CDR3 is TGTGCCAGTATAGGACAGGGCAGATATGGCTACACCCTC. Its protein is CASIGQGRYGYTL.

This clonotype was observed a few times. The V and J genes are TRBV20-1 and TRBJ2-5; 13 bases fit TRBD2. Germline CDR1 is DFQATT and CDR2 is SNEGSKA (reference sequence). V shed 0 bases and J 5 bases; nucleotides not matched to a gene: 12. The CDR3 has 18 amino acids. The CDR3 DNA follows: TGCAGTGCTAGAGACCGACTAGCGGGGGGTTTTTTGGGGGAGACCCAGTACTTC. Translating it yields CSARDRLAGGFLGETQYF.

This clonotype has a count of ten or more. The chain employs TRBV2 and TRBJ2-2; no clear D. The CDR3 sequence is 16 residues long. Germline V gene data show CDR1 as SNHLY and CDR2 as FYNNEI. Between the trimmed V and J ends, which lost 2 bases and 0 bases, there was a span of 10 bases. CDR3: CASSEYFSANTGELFF. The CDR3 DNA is TGTGCCAGCAGTGAATATTTCAGCGCGAACACCGGGGAGCTGTTTTTT.

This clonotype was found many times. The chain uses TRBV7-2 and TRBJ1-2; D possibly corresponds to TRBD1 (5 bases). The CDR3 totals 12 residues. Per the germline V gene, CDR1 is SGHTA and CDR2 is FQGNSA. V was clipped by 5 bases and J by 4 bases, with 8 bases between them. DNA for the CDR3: TGTGCCAGCAGCCGGACACTCTATGGCTACACCTTC. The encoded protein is CASSRTLYGYTF.